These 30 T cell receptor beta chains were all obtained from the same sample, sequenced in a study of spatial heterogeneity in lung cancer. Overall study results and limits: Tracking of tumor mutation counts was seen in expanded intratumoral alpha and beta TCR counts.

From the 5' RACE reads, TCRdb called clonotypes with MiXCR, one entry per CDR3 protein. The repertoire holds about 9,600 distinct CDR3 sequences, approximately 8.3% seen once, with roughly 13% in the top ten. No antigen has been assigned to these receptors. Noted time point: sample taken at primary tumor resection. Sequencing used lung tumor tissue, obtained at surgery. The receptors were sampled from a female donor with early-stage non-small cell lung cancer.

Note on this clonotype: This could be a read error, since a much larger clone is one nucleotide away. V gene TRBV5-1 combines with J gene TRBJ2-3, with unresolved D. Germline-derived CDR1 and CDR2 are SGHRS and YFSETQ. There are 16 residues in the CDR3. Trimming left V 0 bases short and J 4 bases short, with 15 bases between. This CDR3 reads CASSLEPGVGSDTQYF. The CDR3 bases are TGCGCCAGCAGCTTGGAACCAGGAGTGGGCTCAGATACGCAGTATTTT. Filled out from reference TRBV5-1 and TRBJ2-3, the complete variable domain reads KAGVTQTPRYLIKTRGQQVTLSCSPISGHRSVSWYQQTPGQGLQFLFEYFSETQRNKGNFPGRFSGRQFSNSRSEMNVSTLELGDSALYLCASSLEPGVGSDTQYFGPGTRLTVL.

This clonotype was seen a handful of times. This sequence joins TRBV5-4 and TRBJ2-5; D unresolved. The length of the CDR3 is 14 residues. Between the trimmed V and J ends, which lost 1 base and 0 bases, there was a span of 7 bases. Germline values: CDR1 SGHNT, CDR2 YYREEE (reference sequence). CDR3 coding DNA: TGTGCCAGCAGCTTGAGGAGTTACCAAGAGACCCAGTACTTC. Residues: CASSLRSYQETQYF.

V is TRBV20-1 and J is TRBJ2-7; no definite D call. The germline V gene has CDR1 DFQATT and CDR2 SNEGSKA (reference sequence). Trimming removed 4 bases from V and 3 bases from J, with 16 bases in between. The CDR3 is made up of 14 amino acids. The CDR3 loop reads CSAMRPETSYEQYF. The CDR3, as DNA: TGCAGTGCTATGCGGCCAGAAACAAGCTACGAGCAGTACTTC.

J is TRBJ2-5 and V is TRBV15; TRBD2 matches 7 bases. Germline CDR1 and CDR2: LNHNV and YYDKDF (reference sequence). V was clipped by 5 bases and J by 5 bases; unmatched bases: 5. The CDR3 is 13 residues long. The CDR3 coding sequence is TGTGCCACCAGCGGGAGGGTTCGCGAGACCCAGTACTTC. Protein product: CATSGRVRETQYF. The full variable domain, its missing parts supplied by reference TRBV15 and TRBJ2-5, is DAMVIQNPRYQVTQFGKPVTLSCSQTLNHNVMYWYQQKSSQAPKLLFHYYDKDFNNEADTPDNFQSRRPNTSFCFLDIRSPGLGDTAMYLCATSGRVRETQYFGPGTRLLVL.

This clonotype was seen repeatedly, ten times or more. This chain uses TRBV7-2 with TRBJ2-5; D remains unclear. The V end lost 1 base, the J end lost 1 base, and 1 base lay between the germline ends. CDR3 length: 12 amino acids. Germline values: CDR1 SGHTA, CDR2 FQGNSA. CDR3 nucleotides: TGTGCCAGCAGCTTAGTCCAAGAGACCCAGTACTTC. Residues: CASSLVQETQYF.

CDR3 bases: TGTGCCAGCAGTTACGGAGCCGAGACTTTTTATGGCTACACCTTC. As protein: CASSYGAETFYGYTF. The chain carries TRBV6-2 or TRBV6-3 and TRBJ1-2, with D uncertain. The CDR3 is 15 residues long. The V gene's germline CDR1 is MNHEY and CDR2 SVGEGT. V was pared by 2 bases and J by 5 bases, with 15 bases between.

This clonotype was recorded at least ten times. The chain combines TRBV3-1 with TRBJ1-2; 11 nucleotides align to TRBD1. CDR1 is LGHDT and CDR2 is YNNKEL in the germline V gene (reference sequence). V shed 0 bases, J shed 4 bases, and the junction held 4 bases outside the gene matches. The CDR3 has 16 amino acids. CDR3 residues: CASSQDWTGGSYGYTF. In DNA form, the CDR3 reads TGTGCCAGCAGCCAAGATTGGACAGGGGGCTCCTATGGCTACACCTTC.

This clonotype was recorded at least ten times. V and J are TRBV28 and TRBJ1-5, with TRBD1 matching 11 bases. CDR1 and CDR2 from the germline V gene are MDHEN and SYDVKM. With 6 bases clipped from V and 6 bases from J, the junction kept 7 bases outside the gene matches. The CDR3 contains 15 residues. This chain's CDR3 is CASSYGTGGIQPQHF. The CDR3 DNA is TGTGCCAGCAGCTACGGGACAGGGGGAATTCAGCCCCAGCATTTT.

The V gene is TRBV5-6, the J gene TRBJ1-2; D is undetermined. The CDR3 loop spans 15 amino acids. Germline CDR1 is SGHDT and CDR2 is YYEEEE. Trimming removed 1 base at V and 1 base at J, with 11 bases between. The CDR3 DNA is TGTGCCAGCAGCTTGATGAGGGTATTTAACTATGGCTACACCTTC. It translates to CASSLMRVFNYGYTF.

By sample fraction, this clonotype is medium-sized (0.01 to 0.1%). The CDR3 nucleotides read TGTGCCAGCAGATCCTGGTCAAGCAGAACTTTCTTT. This translates into CASRSWSSRTFF. This chain connects TRBV7-2 to TRBJ1-1; D not certain. The CDR3 runs to 12 residues. Germline values: CDR1 SGHTA, CDR2 FQGNSA. V was pared by 6 bases and J by 12 bases, with 17 bases between.

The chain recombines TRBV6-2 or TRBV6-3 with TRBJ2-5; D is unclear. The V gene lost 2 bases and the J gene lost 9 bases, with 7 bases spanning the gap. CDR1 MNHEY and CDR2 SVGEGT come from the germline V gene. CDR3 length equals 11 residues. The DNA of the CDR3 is TGTGCCAGCAGTTACCCCTCGGCCCAGTACTTC. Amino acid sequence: CASSYPSAQYF.

The CDR3 here is CASSLIESTEAFF. The CDR3 DNA reads TGTGCCAGCAGTTTAATAGAGAGCACTGAAGCTTTCTTT. The rearrangement joins TRBV12-3 or TRBV12-4 to TRBJ1-1; D gene unclear. V was cut by 2 bases and J by 4 bases, with 8 bases left in between. This CDR3 contains 13 residues.

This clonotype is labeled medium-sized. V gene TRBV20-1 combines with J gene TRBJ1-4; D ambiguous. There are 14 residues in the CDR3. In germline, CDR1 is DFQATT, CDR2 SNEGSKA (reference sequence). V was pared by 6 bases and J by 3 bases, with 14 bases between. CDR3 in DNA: TGCAGTGCAAGCAAGGGCCCCGCTAATGAAAAACTGTTTTTT. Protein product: CSASKGPANEKLFF.

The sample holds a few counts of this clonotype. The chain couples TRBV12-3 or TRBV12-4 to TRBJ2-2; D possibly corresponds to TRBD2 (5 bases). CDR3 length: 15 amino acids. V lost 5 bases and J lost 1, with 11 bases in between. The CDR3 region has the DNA TGTGCCAGCAGTCCCGGACGGGGGAACACCGGGGAGCTGTTTTTT. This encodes CASSPGRGNTGELFF.

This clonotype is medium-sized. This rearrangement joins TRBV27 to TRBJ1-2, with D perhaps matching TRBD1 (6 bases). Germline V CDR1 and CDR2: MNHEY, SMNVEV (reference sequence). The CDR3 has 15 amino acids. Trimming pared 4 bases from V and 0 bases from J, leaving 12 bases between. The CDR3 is CASSSLGGANYGYTF. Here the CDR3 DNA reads TGTGCCAGCAGTTCCCTAGGGGGTGCTAACTATGGCTACACCTTC.

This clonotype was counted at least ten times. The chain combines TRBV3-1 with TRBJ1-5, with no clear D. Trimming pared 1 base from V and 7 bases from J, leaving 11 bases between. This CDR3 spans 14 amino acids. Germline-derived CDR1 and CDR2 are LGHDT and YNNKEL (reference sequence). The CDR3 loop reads CASSQGGVRQPQHF. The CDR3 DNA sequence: TGTGCCAGCAGCCAAGGTGGGGTGCGGCAGCCCCAGCATTTT.

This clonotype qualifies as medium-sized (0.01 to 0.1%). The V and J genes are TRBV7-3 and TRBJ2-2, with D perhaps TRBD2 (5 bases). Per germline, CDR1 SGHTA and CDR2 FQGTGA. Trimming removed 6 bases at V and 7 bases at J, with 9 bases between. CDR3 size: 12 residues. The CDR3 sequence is CASRTAGGELFF. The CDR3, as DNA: TGTGCCAGCAGAACCGCGGGCGGGGAGCTGTTTTTT.

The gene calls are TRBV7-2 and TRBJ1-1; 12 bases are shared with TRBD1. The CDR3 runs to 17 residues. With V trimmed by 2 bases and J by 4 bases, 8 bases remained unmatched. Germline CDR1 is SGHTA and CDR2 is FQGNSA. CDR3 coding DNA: TGTGCCAGCAGCTTACTGGGACAGGGGGCGCGGGGCACTGAAGCTTTCTTT. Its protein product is CASSLLGQGARGTEAFF.

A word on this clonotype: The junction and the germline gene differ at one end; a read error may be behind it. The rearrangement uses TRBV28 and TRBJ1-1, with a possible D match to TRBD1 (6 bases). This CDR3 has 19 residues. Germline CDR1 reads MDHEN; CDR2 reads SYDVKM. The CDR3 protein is CASSFRRWTAPEGNAEAFF. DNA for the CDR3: TGTGCCAGCAGTTTTAGGCGCTGGACAGCCCCGGAAGGGAACGCTGAAGCTTTCTTT.

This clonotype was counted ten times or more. CDR3 coding DNA: TGTGCCAGCAGTTTTGCGGGGGTCGGCTACACCTTC. Translation: CASSFAGVGYTF. The chain links TRBV12-3 or TRBV12-4 to TRBJ1-2; TRBD1 might be the D (5 bases). The CDR3 loop spans 12 amino acids. V dropped 3 bases and J dropped 8 bases, with 10 bases sitting between them.

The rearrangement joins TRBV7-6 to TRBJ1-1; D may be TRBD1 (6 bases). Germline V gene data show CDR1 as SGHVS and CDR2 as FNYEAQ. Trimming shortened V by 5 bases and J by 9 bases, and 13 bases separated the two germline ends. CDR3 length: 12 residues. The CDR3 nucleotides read TGTGCCAGCAGCCCCGACAGGACAAAAGCTTTCTTT. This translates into CASSPDRTKAFF.

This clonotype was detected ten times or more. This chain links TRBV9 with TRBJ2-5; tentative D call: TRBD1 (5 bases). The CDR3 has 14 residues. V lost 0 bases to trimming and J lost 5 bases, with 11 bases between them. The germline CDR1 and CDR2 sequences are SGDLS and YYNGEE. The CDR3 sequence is CASSVGMAGETQYF. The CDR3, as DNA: TGTGCCAGCAGCGTAGGAATGGCAGGGGAGACCCAGTACTTC.

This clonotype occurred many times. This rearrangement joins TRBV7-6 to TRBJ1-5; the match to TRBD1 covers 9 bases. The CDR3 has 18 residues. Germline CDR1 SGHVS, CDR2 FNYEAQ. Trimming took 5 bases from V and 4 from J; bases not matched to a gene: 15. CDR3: CASSLRPGTGNLNQPQHF. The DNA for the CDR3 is TGTGCCAGCAGCCTTCGTCCCGGGACAGGGAACTTGAATCAGCCCCAGCATTTT.

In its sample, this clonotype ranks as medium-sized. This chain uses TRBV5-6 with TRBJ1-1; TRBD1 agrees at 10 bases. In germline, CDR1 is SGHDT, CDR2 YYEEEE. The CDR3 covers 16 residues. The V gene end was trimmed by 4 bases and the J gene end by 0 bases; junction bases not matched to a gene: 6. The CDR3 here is CASSPGTGDMNTEAFF. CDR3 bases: TGTGCCAGCAGCCCCGGGACAGGGGACATGAACACTGAAGCTTTCTTT.

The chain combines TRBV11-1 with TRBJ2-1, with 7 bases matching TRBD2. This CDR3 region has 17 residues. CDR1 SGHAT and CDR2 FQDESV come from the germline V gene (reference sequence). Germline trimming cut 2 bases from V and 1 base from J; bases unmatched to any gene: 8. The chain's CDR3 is CASSLKPGGGSYNEQFF. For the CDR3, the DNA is TGTGCCAGCAGCTTAAAGCCGGGGGGAGGGTCCTACAATGAGCAGTTCTTC.

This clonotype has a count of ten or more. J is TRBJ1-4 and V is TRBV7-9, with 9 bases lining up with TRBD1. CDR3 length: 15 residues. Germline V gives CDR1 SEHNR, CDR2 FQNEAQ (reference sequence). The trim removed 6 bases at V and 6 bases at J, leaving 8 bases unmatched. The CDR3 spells CASSRTGTGYEKLFF. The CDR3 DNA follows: TGTGCCAGCAGTCGCACCGGGACAGGGTATGAAAAACTGTTTTTT.

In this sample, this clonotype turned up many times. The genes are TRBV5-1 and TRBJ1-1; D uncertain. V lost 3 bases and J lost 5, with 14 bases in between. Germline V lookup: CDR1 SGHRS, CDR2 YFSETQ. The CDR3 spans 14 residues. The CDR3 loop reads CASSSLNPVTEAFF. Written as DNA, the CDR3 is TGCGCCAGCAGCTCCCTCAATCCAGTGACTGAAGCTTTCTTT.

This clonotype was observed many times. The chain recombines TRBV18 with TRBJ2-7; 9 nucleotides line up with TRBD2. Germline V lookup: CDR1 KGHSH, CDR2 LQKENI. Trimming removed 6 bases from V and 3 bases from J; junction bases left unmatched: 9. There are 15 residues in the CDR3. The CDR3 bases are TGTGCCAGCTCTTCCGTAGCGGGGGCGAACTACGAGCAGTACTTC. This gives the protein CASSSVAGANYEQYF.

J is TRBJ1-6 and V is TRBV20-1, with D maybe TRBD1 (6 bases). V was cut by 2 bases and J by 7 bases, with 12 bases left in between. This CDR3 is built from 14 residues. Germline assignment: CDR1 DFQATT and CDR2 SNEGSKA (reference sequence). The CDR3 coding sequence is TGCAGTGCTAGATTACAGGGCGTAAATTCACCCCTCCACTTT. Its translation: CSARLQGVNSPLHF.

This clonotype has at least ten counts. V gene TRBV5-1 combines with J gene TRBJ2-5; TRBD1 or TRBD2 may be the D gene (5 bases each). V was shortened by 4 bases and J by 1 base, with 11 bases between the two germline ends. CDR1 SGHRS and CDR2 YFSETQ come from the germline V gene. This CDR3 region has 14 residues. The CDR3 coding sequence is TGCGCCAGCAGCGAGGGTGGGGGCCAAGAGACCCAGTACTTC. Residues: CASSEGGGQETQYF.